Following are 16 T cell receptor beta chains from one sample sequenced in a study of T cells expressing NK-cell markers. Each CDR3 protein gets one entry in TCRdb, which reprocessed the 5' RACE reads and gives no DNA. With 350,000 to 450,000 distinct CDR3 sequences in the sample, the ten largest clones hold roughly 5.4%. Sequencing was carried out using blood T cells: a sorted CD56 or NKG2C T cell subset, CD4+ or CD8+ T cells, or bulk PBMC T cells (not recorded which). The receptor source for this set is a man aged 18-70 years in good health.

This chain links TRBV7-9 with TRBJ2-7. CDR1 and CDR2 from the germline V gene are SEHNR and FQNEAQ (reference sequence). This CDR3 spans 14 amino acids. CDR3 region: CASSLLGDSYEQYF.

The V gene is TRBV7-2, the J gene TRBJ2-7; no DNA is available, so the TRBD1 call from TCRdb remains unchecked. CDR1 is SGHTA and CDR2 is FQGNSA in the germline V gene. The CDR3 length is 13 residues. The CDR3 loop is CASSLGGPYEQYF.

The V and J genes are TRBV24-1 and TRBJ2-1. The CDR3 is 13 amino acids. Germline V lookup: CDR1 KGHDR, CDR2 SFDVKD. Here the CDR3 reads CATSDVENNEQFF.

V usage is TRBV2 and J usage is TRBJ2-5; TCRdb reports TRBD2, a call that lacks DNA to check it against. CDR1 SNHLY and CDR2 FYNNEI come from the germline V gene. This CDR3 is 14 amino acids long. The CDR3 sequence is CASSDGLAQETQYF. Using reference TRBV2 and TRBJ2-5 for the parts outside the CDR3, the full variable domain is EPEVTQTPSHQVTQMGQEVILRCVPISNHLYFYWYRQILGQKVEFLVSFYNNEISEKSEIFDDQFSVERPDGSNFTLKIRSTKLEDSAMYFCASSDGLAQETQYFGPGTRLLVL.

V gene TRBV5-1 combines with J gene TRBJ2-7; the TCRdb D gene call, TRBD1, has no DNA to confirm it. CDR1 and CDR2 from the germline V gene are SGHRS and YFSETQ. The CDR3 runs to 14 residues. The CDR3 loop is CASMFTTVSYEQYF. Together with reference TRBV5-1 and TRBJ2-7, the CDR3 gives the full variable domain: KAGVTQTPRYLIKTRGQQVTLSCSPISGHRSVSWYQQTPGQGLQFLFEYFSETQRNKGNFPGRFSGRQFSNSRSEMNVSTLELGDSALYLCASMFTTVSYEQYFGPGTRLTVT.

The rearrangement links TRBV29-1 to TRBJ2-1; the D gene TCRdb calls, TRBD2, cannot be checked with no DNA. Per germline, CDR1 SQVTM and CDR2 ANQGSEA. The CDR3 is made up of 14 amino acids. The CDR3 loop reads CSLGQRGKHNEQFF.

V is TRBV5-6 and J is TRBJ2-7. The CDR3 is made up of 14 amino acids. Germline V CDR1 and CDR2: SGHDT, YYEEEE. The CDR3 sequence is CASSRLDRDYEQYF.

V and J are TRBV27 and TRBJ1-4. The CDR3 runs 14 residues. The V gene's germline CDR1 is MNHEY and CDR2 SMNVEV (reference sequence). CDR3 in amino acids: CASSYLGTEEKLFF.

This chain uses TRBV27 with TRBJ2-2; TCRdb selects TRBD2, and the lack of DNA leaves this call unchecked. The CDR3 spans 13 residues. The germline V gene has CDR1 MNHEY and CDR2 SMNVEV (reference sequence). This CDR3 is CASQGRGIGELFF.

The chain couples TRBV3-1 to TRBJ2-7; TCRdb picks TRBD1, but there is no DNA to check that call. Germline V CDR1 and CDR2: LGHDT, YNNKEL (reference sequence). The length of the CDR3 is 14 residues. The CDR3 protein is CASSHKTALYEQYF.

The chain employs TRBV6-2 or TRBV6-3 and TRBJ1-1; TCRdb names TRBD1, which stays unverified in the absence of DNA. This CDR3 has 15 residues. Germline V gives CDR1 MNHEY, CDR2 SVGEGT. This chain's CDR3 is CASSKGTRSNTEAFF.

The chain employs TRBV29-1 and TRBJ2-7; checking the TCRdb D call of TRBD1 is not possible without DNA. Germline V gene lookup returns CDR1 SQVTM and CDR2 ANQGSEA. This CDR3 comprises 14 residues. Here the CDR3 reads CSVGTGVLGGEQYF.

The chain employs TRBV2 and TRBJ2-7. Germline CDR1 is SNHLY and CDR2 is FYNNEI. The CDR3 runs 15 residues. CDR3 residues: CASSGSYWIIHEQYF.

The chain has TRBV12-3 or TRBV12-4 and TRBJ1-1; there is no DNA to check the TCRdb D call of TRBD1. The CDR3 spans 13 residues. Here the CDR3 reads CASRKGWGTEAFF.

The J gene is TRBJ2-1, the V gene TRBV25-1; TCRdb returns TRBD2, unconfirmable since there is no DNA. The CDR3 totals 16 residues. Germline loops: CDR1 MGHDK, CDR2 SYGVNS. CDR3 loop: CASSESRGGPGYEQFF. Looking up the rest from reference TRBV25-1 and TRBJ2-1 gives the full variable domain: EADIYQTPRYLVIGTGKKITLECSQTMGHDKMYWYQQDPGMELHLIHYSYGVNSTEKGDLSSESTVSRIRTEHFPLTLESARPSHTSQYLCASSESRGGPGYEQFFGPGTRLTVL.

This chain connects TRBV4-2 to TRBJ2-7; TCRdb picks TRBD2, but there is no DNA to check that call. CDR3 length: 13 residues. Per the germline V gene, CDR1 is LGHNA and CDR2 is YNFKEQ. The CDR3 protein is CASSQFTSYEQYF.